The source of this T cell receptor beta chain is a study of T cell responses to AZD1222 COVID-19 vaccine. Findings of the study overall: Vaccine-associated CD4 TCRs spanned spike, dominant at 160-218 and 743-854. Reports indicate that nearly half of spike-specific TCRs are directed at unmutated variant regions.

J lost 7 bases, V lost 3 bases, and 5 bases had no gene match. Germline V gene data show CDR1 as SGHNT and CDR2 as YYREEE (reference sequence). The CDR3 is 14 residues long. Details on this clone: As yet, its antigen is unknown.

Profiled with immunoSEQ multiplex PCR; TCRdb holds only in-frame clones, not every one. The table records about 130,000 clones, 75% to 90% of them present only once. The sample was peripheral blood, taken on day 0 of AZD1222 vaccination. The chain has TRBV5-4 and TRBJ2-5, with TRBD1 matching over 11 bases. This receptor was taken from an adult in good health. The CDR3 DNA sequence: TGTGCCAGCAGCTGGGGACAGGGGGGTGGGACCCAGTACTTC. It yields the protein CASSWGQGGGTQYF.